This TCR beta chain appears in the sequencing data of a study of identical twins. TCRdb used MiXCR to reprocess the 5' RACE reads, holding one entry per CDR3 protein. The table lists under 900,000 distinct CDR3 sequences, roughly 12% of them singletons. There are 12 residues in the CDR3. The germline CDR1 and CDR2 sequences are MDHEN and SYDVKM. Trimming shortened V by 5 bases and J by 6 bases, and 10 bases separated the two germline ends. These data also featured in a second study, about yellow fever vaccine responses in identical twins.

This chain links TRBV28 with TRBJ2-5; no reliable D call. The receptor was isolated from a woman aged 18-29 years in good health. Sequenced sample: PBMCs. CDR3 DNA: TGTGCCAGCAGTCCACATCCCCAGACCCAGTACTTC. Protein sequence: CASSPHPQTQYF.